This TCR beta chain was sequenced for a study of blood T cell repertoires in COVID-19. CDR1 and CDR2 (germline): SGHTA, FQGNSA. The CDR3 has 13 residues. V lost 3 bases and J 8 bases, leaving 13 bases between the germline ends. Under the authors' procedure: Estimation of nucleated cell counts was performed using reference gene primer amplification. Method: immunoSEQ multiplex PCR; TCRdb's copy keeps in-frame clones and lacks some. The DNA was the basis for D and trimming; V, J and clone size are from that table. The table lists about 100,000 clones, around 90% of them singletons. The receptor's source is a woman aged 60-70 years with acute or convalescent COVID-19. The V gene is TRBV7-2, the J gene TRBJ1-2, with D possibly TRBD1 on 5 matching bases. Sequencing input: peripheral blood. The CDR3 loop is CASSFRGLGGYTF. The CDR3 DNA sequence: TGTGCCAGCAGCTTCCGGGGACTGGGCGGCTACACCTTC. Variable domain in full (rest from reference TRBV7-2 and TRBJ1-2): GAGVSQSPSNKVTEKGKDVELRCDPISGHTALYWYRQSLGQGLEFLIYFQGNSAPDKSGLPSDRFSAERTGGSVSTLTIQRTQQEDSAVYLCASSFRGLGGYTFGSGTRLTVV.